Below, one T cell receptor (beta chain) is given with its context. No antigen is known for it. The sample belongs to a study of T cell responses to AZD1222 COVID-19 vaccine. The study, taken as a whole, reports: Scientists sampled the repertoires only once the peak T cell response had passed. Donors were chiefly white British, with a greater number of females, and clonal diversity was perhaps underestimated. Vaccine-associated CD4 TCRs spanned spike, dominant at 160-218 and 743-854.

Investigators merged groups given second doses at roughly 4 or roughly 12 weeks. Trimming removed 1 base from V and 3 bases from J; junction bases left unmatched: 3. The length of the CDR3 is 15 residues. Germline V gives CDR1 SGHRS, CDR2 YFSETQ. Assay: immunoSEQ multiplex PCR; the TCRdb copy retains only in-frame clones and omits some. The sample includes more than 95,000 clones, 70% to 90% of them seen just once. The source was peripheral blood, collected 28 days after the second AZD1222 dose. This TCR derives from an adult who received the AZD1222 COVID-19 vaccine. This chain uses TRBV5-1 with TRBJ2-7; TRBD2 aligns across 11 bases. CDR3 bases: TGCGCCAGCAGCTTGACTAGCGGGGGAAACTACGAGCAGTACTTC. Its protein is CASSLTSGGNYEQYF.